This TCR beta chain was observed in a study of PD-1 blockade in classical Hodgkin lymphoma. Findings of the study overall: Before treatment, TCR diversity in newly diagnosed patients was reportedly lower than in healthy donors.

Time point defined: newly diagnosed, previously untreated cHL patient sample. The study purified CD4+ T cells from thawed PBMCs using magnetic negative selection. The study compared against PBMCs from newly diagnosed, untreated classical Hodgkin lymphoma. Of note for this clone: Its target is unknown.

The table came from immunoSEQ multiplex PCR; TCRdb's copy has only in-frame clones and leaves some out. The data contain approximately 35,000 clones, around 88% of them singletons. The TCR comes from a human donor with classical Hodgkin lymphoma. Sequenced: CD4+ T cells from blood.

DNA for the CDR3: TGTGCCATCAGAGGGTCTAACACCGGGGAGCTGTTTTTT. Residues: CAIRGSNTGELFF. The chain carries TRBV10-3 and TRBJ2-2; D gene uncertain. Trimming cost V 6 bases and J 2 bases, with 7 bases left between them. The germline V gene encodes CDR1 ENHRY and CDR2 SYGVKD. The CDR3 extends over 13 amino acids.